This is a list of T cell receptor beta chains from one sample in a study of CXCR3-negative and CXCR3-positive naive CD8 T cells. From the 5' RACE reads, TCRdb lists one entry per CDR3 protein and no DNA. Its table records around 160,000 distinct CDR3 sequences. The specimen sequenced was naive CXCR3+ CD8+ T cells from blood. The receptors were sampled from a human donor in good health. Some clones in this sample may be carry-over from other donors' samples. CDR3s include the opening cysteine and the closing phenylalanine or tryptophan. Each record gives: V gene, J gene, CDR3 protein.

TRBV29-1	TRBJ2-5	CSVVSRETAETQYF
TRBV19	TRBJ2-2	CASSPYRGHTGELFF
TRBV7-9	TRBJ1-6	CASSFGGVESPLHF
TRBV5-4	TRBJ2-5	CASSFHPPQETQYF
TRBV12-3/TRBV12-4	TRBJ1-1	CASLQGGSDTEAFF
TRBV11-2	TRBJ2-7	CASSAMRVTTYEQYF
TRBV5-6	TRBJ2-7	CASSPEGRGTVFYEQYF
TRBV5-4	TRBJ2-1	CASSLLREAIEQFF
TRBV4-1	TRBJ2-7	CASSQVTDRSSYEQYF
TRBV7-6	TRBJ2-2	CASSLGRGNTGELFF
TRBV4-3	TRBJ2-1	CASSYGLLKSDTEQFF
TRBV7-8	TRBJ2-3	CASSLQKGGGDTQYF
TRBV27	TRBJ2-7	CASSLNLAYEQYF
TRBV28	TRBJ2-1	CASSRRSSFYNEQFF
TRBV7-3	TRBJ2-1	CASSPGLAVYNEQFF
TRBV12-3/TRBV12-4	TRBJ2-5	CASSEGWETQYF
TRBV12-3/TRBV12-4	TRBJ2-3	CASSFGGFTDTQYF
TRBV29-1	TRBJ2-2	CSVEGRGQRNTGELFF
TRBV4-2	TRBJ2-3	CASSQGGGPSQYF
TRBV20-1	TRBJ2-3	CSARNDWAPGDTQYF
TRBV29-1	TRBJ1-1	CSVRVGAGEAFF
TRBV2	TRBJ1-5	CASSGTASGRNQPQHF
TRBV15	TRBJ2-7	CATSLDRAAEQYF
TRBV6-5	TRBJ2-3	CASSQGLGADTQYF
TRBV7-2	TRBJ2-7	CASSPPGLGFYEQYF
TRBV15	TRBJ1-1	CATSRVGNTEAFF
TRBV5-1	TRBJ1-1	CASSSTSGEAFF
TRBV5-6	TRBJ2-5	CASSELPDGSRETQYF
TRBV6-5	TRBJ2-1	CASSYSTHEQFF
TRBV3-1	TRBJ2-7	CASSQDTSPISYEQYF
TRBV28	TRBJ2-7	CASSHNPTFPYEQYF
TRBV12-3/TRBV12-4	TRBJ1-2	CASSPRTGGDTRTSGYTF
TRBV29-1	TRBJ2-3	CSVEDQISGGLTDTQYF
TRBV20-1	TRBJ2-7	CSARDSRQGAYEQYF
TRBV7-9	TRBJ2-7	CASSGWTSGAFYEQYF
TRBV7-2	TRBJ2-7	CASSYLAGPLEQYF
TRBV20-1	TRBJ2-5	CSARVLTGEETQYF
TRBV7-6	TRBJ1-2	CASSQEDGNYGYTF
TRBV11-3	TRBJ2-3	CASSSASGETDTQYF
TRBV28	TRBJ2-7	CASSLTAPKLAVPTKQYF
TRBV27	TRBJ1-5	CASSLQGLNQPQHF
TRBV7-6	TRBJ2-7	CASSLRGDEGEQYF
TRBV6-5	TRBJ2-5	CASSLTGTKETQYF
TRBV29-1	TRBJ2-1	CSVVGGGLDEQFF
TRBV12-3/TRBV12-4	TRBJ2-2	CASSLRESGELFF
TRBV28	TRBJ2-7	CASSLSSGTPYEQYF
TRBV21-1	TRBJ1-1	CASSRDSWNTEAFF
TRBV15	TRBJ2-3	CATSRGRQEVLDTQYF
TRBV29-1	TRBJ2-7	CSVEGVGTEDEQYF
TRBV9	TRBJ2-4	CASSVQSGPVGIQYF
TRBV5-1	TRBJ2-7	CASSSPGVYEQYF
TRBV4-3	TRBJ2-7	CASSQKGGVREQYF
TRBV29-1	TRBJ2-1	CSVEVADFNEQFF
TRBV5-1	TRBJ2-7	CASSYGPGEQYF